This T cell receptor beta chain was obtained from a study of T cell responses to AZD1222 COVID-19 vaccine. The repertoire was sequenced with immunoSEQ multiplex PCR; TCRdb's copy has only in-frame clones and lacks some. The sample holds fewer than 200,000 clones, just over 85% seen once. The CDR3 spans 15 residues. Germline CDR1 SGHRS, CDR2 YFSETQ. V shed 0 bases, J shed 7 bases, and the junction held 4 bases outside the gene matches. This specimen was peripheral blood, taken 28 days after the second AZD1222 dose. The TCR sequence derives from an adult who received the AZD1222 COVID-19 vaccine. The chain couples TRBV5-1 to TRBJ2-4, with 10 bases matching TRBD1. CDR3: CASSLAGQGLNIQYF. In DNA, the CDR3 is TGCGCCAGCAGCTTGGCGGGACAGGGGCTGAACATTCAGTACTTC.